This is a list of T cell receptor beta chains from one sample in a study of T cells in Graves' hyperthyroidism and ophthalmopathy. MiXCR, run by TCRdb on the multiplex PCR reads, gives a single entry per CDR3 protein. The sample includes about 560,000 distinct CDR3 sequences, roughly a sixth of them seen just once. The sequenced material came from blood. These receptors originate from a woman between 18 and 29 years old with Graves' hyperthyroidism. CDR3s include the opening cysteine and the closing phenylalanine or tryptophan. The D gene is left open where the match is weak. Clone size is given for some rows only: seen once, a few or many times, or a class if the clone is expanded.

clone_size: many; v_call: TRBV5-1; j_call: TRBJ2-3; d_call: .; cdr3_nt: TGCGCCAGCAGCTTGGTGCCCAGGGACCCCACAGATACGCAGTATTTT; cdr3_aa: CASSLVPRDPTDTQYF
clone_size: many; v_call: TRBV6-2/TRBV6-3; j_call: TRBJ2-7; d_call: TRBD2; cdr3_nt: TGTGCCAGCAGTTTGGCGGGGGGCGCCATCTACGAGCAGTACTTC; cdr3_aa: CASSLAGGAIYEQYF
clone_size: .; v_call: TRBV19; j_call: TRBJ2-7; d_call: TRBD2; cdr3_nt: TGTGCCAGTAGTCCTAGCGGAACCTACGAGCAGTACTTC; cdr3_aa: CASSPSGTYEQYF
clone_size: .; v_call: TRBV7-9; j_call: TRBJ2-7; d_call: TRBD1; cdr3_nt: TGTGCCAGCAGCTACGGACAGGGGCAGTACTTC; cdr3_aa: CASSYGQGQYF
clone_size: many; v_call: TRBV12-3/TRBV12-4; j_call: TRBJ1-1; d_call: .; cdr3_nt: TGTGCCAGCAGTCGGACACACCAGGACAGTAACACTGAAGCTTTCTTT; cdr3_aa: CASSRTHQDSNTEAFF
clone_size: .; v_call: TRBV29-1; j_call: TRBJ1-2; d_call: .; cdr3_nt: TGCAGCGTTGAGCCGGGGGGCTACACCTTC; cdr3_aa: CSVEPGGYTF
clone_size: many; v_call: TRBV20-1; j_call: TRBJ1-2; d_call: TRBD1; cdr3_nt: TGCAGTGCTAGAGAGGACAGGAACTATGGCTACACCTTC; cdr3_aa: CSAREDRNYGYTF
clone_size: few; v_call: TRBV9; j_call: TRBJ2-5; d_call: TRBD2; cdr3_nt: TGTGCCAGCAGCGTAGCAGGAACTAGCGGATTGCAAGAGACCCAGTACTTC; cdr3_aa: CASSVAGTSGLQETQYF
clone_size: .; v_call: TRBV19; j_call: TRBJ2-3; d_call: .; cdr3_nt: TGTGCCAGTAAAGATGAGCGAGGCACAGATACGCAGTATTTT; cdr3_aa: CASKDERGTDTQYF
clone_size: many; v_call: TRBV2; j_call: TRBJ1-1; d_call: TRBD1; cdr3_nt: TGTGCCAGCAGTGTAAGAGGACAGGTGAACACTGAAGCTTTCTTT; cdr3_aa: CASSVRGQVNTEAFF
clone_size: .; v_call: TRBV10-1; j_call: TRBJ2-3; d_call: .; cdr3_nt: TGCGCCAGCAGTGACACCGAGACTAGAGGAGATACGCAGTATTTT; cdr3_aa: CASSDTETRGDTQYF